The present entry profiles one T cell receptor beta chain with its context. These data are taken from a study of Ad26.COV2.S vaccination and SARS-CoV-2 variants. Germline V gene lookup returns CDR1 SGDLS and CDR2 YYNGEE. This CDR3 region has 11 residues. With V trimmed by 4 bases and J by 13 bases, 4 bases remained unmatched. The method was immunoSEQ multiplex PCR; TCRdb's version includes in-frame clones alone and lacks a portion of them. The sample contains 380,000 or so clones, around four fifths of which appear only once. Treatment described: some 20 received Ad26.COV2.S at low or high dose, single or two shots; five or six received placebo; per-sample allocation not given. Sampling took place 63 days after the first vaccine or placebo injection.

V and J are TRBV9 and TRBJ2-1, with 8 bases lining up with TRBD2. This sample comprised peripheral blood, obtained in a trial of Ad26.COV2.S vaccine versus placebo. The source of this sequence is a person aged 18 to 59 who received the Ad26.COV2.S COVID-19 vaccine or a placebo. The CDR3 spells CASSPGLVQFF. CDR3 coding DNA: TGTGCCAGCAGCCCGGGACTAGTCCAGTTCTTC.